This TCR beta chain was identified during a study of regulatory T cells in long-lasting Graves disease. General study points: A limited number of samples was an acknowledged limitation.

Germline assignment: CDR1 KGHSH and CDR2 LQKENI. This CDR3 has 12 residues. V was cut by 2 bases and J by 10 bases, with 9 bases left in between. Libraries of TCR beta came from iRepertoire HTBI primers plus Arm-PCR of CDR3 regions. Under the authors' procedure: The study identified 60 to 65 TRBV and 13 to 15 TRBJ segments across samples. From the multiplex PCR reads, TCRdb called clonotypes with MiXCR, one entry per CDR3 protein. The V and J calls were determined by TCRdb, not by the authors. This table holds around 250,000 distinct CDR3 sequences, 20% found once. Time point defined: newly diagnosed GD, antithyroid drugs for less than 3 months. PBMC-extracted RNA yielded the TCR library. This clonotype showed up many times. Its antigen is still unknown.

Sequenced material: peripheral blood mononuclear cells (PBMCs), taken at new diagnosis, from a patient treated with antithyroid drugs. This TCR derives from a female donor with Graves disease. V usage is TRBV18 and J usage is TRBJ2-1, with D possibly matching TRBD2 (5 bases). The DNA for the CDR3 is TGTGCCAGCTCACCAACGAGGGAGGAGCAGTTCTTC. The encoded protein is CASSPTREEQFF.